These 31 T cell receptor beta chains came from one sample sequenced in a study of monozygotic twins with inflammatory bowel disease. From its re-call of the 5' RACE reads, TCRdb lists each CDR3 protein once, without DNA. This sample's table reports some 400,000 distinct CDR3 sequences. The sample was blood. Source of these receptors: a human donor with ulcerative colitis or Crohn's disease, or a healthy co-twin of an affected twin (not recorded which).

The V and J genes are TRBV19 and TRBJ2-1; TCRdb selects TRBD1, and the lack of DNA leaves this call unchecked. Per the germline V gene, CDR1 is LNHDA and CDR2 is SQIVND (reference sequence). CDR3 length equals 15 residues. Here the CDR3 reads CASSISGTGNNEQFF.

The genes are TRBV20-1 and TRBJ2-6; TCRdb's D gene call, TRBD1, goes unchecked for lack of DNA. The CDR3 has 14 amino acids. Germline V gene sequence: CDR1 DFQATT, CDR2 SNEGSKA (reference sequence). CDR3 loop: CSASRVPGANVLTF.

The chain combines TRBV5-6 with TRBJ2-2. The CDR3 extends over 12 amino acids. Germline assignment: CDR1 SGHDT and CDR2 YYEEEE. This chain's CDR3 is CASSFPPGELFF.

CDR3 protein: CASSLVRRGVEQYF. The chain links TRBV7-2 to TRBJ2-7. This CDR3 has 14 amino acids. In germline, CDR1 is SGHTA, CDR2 FQGNSA.

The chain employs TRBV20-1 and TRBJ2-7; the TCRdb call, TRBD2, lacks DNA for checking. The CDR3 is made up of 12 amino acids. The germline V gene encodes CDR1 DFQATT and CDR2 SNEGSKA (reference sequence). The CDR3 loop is CSASSGGYEQYF.

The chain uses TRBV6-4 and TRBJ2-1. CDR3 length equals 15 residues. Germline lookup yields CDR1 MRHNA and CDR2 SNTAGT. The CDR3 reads CASSEASGAYNEQFF.

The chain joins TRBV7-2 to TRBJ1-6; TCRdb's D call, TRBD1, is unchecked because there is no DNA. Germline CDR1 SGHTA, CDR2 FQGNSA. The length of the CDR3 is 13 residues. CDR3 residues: CASSPTEYSPLHF.

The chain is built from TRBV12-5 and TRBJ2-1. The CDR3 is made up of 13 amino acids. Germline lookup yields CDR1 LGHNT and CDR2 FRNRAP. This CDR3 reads CASGLSQYNEQFF. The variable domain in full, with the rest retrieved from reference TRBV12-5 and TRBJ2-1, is DARVTQTPRHKVTEMGQEVTMRCQPILGHNTVFWYRQTMMQGLELLAYFRNRAPLDDSGMPKDRFSAEMPDATLATLKIQPSEPRDSAVYFCASGLSQYNEQFFGPGTRLTVL.

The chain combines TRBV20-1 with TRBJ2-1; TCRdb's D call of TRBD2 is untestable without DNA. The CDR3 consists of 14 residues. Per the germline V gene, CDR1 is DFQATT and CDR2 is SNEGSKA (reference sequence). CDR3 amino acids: CSVARGLVHNEQFF.

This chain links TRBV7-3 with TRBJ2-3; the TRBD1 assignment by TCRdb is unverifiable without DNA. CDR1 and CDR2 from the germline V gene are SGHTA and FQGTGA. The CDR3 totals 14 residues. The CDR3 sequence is CASSRTPLGDTQYF. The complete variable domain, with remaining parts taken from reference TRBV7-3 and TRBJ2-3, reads GAGVSQTPSNKVTEKGKYVELRCDPISGHTALYWYRQSLGQGPEFLIYFQGTGAADDSGLPNDRFFAVRPEGSVSTLKIQRTERGDSAVYLCASSRTPLGDTQYFGPGTRLTVL.

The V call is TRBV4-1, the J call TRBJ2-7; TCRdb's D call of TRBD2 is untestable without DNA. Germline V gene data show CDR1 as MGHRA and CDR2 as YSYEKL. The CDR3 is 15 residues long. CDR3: CASSQDQGSPLEQYF.

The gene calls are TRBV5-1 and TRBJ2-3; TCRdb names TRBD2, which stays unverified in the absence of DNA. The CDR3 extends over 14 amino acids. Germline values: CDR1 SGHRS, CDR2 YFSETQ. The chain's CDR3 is CASSWGATTDTQYF.

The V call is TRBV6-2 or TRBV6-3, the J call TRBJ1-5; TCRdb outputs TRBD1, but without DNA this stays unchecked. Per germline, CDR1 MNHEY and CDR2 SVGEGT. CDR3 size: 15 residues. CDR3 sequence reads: CASSQVGARNQPQHF.

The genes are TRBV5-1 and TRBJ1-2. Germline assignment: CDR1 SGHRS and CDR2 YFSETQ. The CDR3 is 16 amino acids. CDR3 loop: CASSHLANGPNYGYTF.

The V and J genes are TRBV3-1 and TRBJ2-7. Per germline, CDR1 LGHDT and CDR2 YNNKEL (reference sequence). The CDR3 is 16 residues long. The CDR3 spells CASSLRGILTDDEQYF.

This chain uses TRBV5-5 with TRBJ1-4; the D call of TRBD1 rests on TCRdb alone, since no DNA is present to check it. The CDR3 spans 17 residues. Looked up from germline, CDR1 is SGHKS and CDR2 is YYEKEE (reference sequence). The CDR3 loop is CASSLTGGPGTNEKLFF.

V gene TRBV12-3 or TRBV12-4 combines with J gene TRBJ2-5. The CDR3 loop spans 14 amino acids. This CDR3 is CASSFYDFSQTQYF.

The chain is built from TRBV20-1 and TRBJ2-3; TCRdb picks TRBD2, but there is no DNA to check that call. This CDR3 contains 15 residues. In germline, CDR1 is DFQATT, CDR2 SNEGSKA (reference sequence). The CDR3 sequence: CSARDSSGGTDTQYF.

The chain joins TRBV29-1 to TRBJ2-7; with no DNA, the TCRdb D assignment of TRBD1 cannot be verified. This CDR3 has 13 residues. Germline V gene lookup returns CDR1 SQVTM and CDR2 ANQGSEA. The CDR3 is CSGARGTSSEQYF.

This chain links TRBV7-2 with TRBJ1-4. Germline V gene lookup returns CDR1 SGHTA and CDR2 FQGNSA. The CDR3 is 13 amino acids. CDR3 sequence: CASSFAGNEKLFF.

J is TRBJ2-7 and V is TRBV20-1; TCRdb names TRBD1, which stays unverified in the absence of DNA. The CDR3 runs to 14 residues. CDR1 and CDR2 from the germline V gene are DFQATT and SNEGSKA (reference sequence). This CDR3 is CSAWSGGSSYEQYF.

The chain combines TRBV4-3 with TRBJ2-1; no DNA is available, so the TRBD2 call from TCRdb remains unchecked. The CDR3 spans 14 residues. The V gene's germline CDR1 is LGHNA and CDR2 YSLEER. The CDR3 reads CASSQDLGGGREIF.

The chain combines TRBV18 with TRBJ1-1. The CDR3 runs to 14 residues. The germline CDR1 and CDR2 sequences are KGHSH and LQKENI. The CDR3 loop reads CASSPATVVTEAFF.

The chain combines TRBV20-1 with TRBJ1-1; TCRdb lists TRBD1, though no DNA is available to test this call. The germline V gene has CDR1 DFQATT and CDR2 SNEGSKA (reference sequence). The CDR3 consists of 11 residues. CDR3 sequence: CSARGGAEAFF.

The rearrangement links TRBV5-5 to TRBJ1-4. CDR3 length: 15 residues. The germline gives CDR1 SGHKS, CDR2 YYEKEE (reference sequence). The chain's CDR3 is CASSVQGRYHEKLFF.

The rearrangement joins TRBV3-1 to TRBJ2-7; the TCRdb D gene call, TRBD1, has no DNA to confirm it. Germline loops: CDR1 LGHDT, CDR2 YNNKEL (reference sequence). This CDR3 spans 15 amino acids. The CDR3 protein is CASSPTLAGRGEQYF.

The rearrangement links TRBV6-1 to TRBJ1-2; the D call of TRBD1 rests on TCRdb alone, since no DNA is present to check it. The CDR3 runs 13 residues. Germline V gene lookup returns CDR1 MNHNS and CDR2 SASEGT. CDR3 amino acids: CATYGAVDYGYTF.

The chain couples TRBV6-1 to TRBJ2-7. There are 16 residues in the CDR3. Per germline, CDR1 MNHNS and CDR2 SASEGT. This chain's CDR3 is CASSRLRTGSSYEQYF.

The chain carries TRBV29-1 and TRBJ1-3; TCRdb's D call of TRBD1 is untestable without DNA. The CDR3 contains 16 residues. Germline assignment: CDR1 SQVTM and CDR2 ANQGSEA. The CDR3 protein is CSVASGTGFSGNTIYF.

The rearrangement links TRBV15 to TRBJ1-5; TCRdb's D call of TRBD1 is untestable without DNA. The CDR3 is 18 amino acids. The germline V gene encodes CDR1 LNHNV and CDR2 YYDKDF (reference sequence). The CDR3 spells CATSRDLTGGLIYQPQHF. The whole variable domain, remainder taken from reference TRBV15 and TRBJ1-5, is DAMVIQNPRYQVTQFGKPVTLSCSQTLNHNVMYWYQQKSSQAPKLLFHYYDKDFNNEADTPDNFQSRRPNTSFCFLDIRSPGLGDTAMYLCATSRDLTGGLIYQPQHFGDGTRLSIL.

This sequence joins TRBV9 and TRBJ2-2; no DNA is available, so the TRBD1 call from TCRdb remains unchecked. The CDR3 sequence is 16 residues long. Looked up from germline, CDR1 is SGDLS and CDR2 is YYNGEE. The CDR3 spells CASSEWDGFDTGELFF.